A single sample is the source of the 8 T cell receptor beta chains below, sequenced in a study of precursors of human CD4 cytotoxic T cells. TCRdb analysed the reads with MiXCR anew, one entry per CDR3 protein. Seen here are 490 or so distinct CDR3 sequences, about a sixth observed once, and the top ten hold 18%. Sorted CD4+ central memory, effector memory, IL-7R-high TEMRA and IL-7R-negative TEMRA cells underwent bulk UMI sequencing. The sample consisted of memory CD4+ T cells from blood (PBMCs). Receptors originate from a human donor in good health.

Judged by abundance, this clonotype is large. The chain couples TRBV25-1 to TRBJ2-2, with 10 bases that match TRBD1. The CDR3 spans 19 residues. V was clipped by 6 bases and J by 7 bases; unmatched bases: 20. Germline lookup yields CDR1 MGHDK and CDR2 SYGVNS. The CDR3 nucleotides read TGTGCCAGCAGCGAACTCTGGGGGACAGGGGCCGCCGGGGGCGGGGAGCTGTTTTTT. The encoded protein is CASSELWGTGAAGGGELFF.

Turning to this clonotype: This may arise from a read error, as a much more abundant clone is one base away. The CDR3 carries no conserved terminal phenylalanine or tryptophan, so it likely arises from a read error. The chain combines TRBV18 with TRBJ2-7; 7 bases match TRBD1. Trimming cost V 2 bases and J 2 bases; bases outside gene matches: 6. The germline V gene encodes CDR1 KGHSH and CDR2 LQKENI. This CDR3 contains 15 residues. Here the CDR3 DNA reads TGTGCCAGCTCACCAAGGGACAGTGAAGCCTACGAGCAGTACTTA. Translated, it gives CASSPRDSEAYEQYL.

The chain couples TRBV9 to TRBJ2-5, with D possibly called TRBD1 or TRBD2 (5 bases each). Germline CDR1 is SGDLS and CDR2 is YYNGEE. Trimming left V 0 bases short and J 5 bases short, with 11 bases between. CDR3 length: 14 amino acids. The CDR3 protein is CASSVDLAGETQYF. CDR3 nucleotides: TGTGCCAGCAGCGTAGATCTAGCAGGGGAGACCCAGTACTTC.

This clonotype was observed a handful of times. V is TRBV19 and J is TRBJ2-1; D is ambiguous. Trimming left V 2 bases short and J 5 bases short, with 7 bases between. This CDR3 comprises 13 residues. Germline loops: CDR1 LNHDA, CDR2 SQIVND (reference sequence). CDR3 DNA sequence: TGTGCCAGTAGTATAAGTAGTAACAATGAGCAGTTCTTC. It encodes CASSISSNNEQFF.

This clonotype has only one observation. J is TRBJ2-5 and V is TRBV20-1, with D unresolved. V was cut by 5 bases and J by 1 base, with 14 bases left in between. CDR3 size: 14 residues. Germline V gives CDR1 DFQATT, CDR2 SNEGSKA (reference sequence). The DNA of the CDR3 is TGCAGTGCTCCCCCGAAAGGACCCCAAGAGACCCAGTACTTC. This codes for CSAPPKGPQETQYF.

By its share, this clonotype is large (0.1 to 1%). V and J are TRBV2 and TRBJ2-1, with 9 bases aligning to TRBD1. V was pared by 4 bases and J by 7 bases, with 14 bases of the junction left unmatched. The V gene's germline CDR1 is SNHLY and CDR2 FYNNEI. The CDR3 is 17 amino acids. DNA of the CDR3: TGTGCCAGCAGTGTATCCCGGCCGACAGGGGGGCGTAATGAGCAGTTCTTC. This codes for CASSVSRPTGGRNEQFF.

Relative to its sample, this clonotype is large. The chain combines TRBV3-1 with TRBJ2-4; D might be TRBD2 (5 bases). Germline assignment: CDR1 LGHDT and CDR2 YNNKEL (reference sequence). The CDR3 consists of 17 residues. V was clipped by 1 base and J by 0 bases, with 13 bases between them. Written as DNA, the CDR3 is TGTGCCAGCAGCCAAGTCGGAGGTTTCGTAGCCAAAAACATTCAGTACTTC. Translating it yields CASSQVGGFVAKNIQYF.

This clonotype is deemed large. The chain couples TRBV5-1 to TRBJ2-3, with 10 bases aligning to TRBD2. CDR3 length equals 17 residues. V gave up 0 bases and J gave up 4 bases; unmatched junction bases: 8. Germline V CDR1 and CDR2: SGHRS, YFSETQ. Written as DNA, the CDR3 is TGCGCCAGCAGCTTGGCCAGGGTCGGGACTAGCGCAGATACGCAGTATTTT. It is translated as CASSLARVGTSADTQYF.